A single sample is the source of the 4 T cell receptor beta chains below, sequenced in a study of T cell repertoires in cytomegalovirus infection. TCRdb fed the reads into MiXCR, producing one record per CDR3 protein. The sample records about 460,000 distinct CDR3 sequences, over 9% being singletons. Sequences were obtained from PBMCs. The receptors here all came from a human donor in good health (CMV status not recorded). Some clones in this sample may be carry-over from other donors' samples.

This clonotype was recorded many times. The chain combines TRBV27 with TRBJ1-1; D is undetermined. V was clipped by 4 bases and J by 1 base, with 7 bases between them. The CDR3 extends over 13 amino acids. Germline CDR1 is MNHEY and CDR2 is SMNVEV (reference sequence). This chain's CDR3 is CASSSGWNTEAFF. The DNA of the CDR3 is TGTGCCAGCAGTTCGGGTTGGAACACTGAAGCTTTCTTT.

This clonotype was observed once. This sequence may be a read error, since a much larger clone differs from it by one base. The rearrangement uses TRBV2 and TRBJ2-2, with D tentatively TRBD1 (6 bases). There are 15 residues in the CDR3. The V gene's germline CDR1 is SNHLY and CDR2 FYNNEI. The V end was cut by 3 bases, the J end by 2 bases, with 10 bases between. The CDR3 protein is CASSEGHLNTGELFF. CDR3 coding DNA: TGTGCCAGCAGTGAGGGACATCTTAACACCGGGGAGCTGTTTTTT.

This clonotype has ten or more counts. The chain is built from TRBV7-8 and TRBJ2-1, with 14 bases matching TRBD2. The ends lost 3 bases at V and 2 bases at J; junction bases unmatched: 6. The V gene's germline CDR1 is SGHVS and CDR2 FQNEAQ. This CDR3 has 18 residues. The CDR3 here is CASSFYRTSGGTYNEQFF. For the CDR3, the DNA is TGTGCCAGCAGCTTTTATCGGACTAGCGGGGGGACCTACAATGAGCAGTTCTTC.

The chain is built from TRBV6-1 and TRBJ2-7, with D tentatively TRBD1 (6 bases). Germline values: CDR1 MNHNS, CDR2 SASEGT. There are 14 residues in the CDR3. Between the trimmed V and J ends, which lost 2 bases and 7 bases, there was a span of 15 bases. The chain's CDR3 is CASSESQGPEEQYF. The CDR3 coding sequence is TGTGCCAGCAGTGAATCCCAGGGGCCCGAAGAGCAGTACTTC.